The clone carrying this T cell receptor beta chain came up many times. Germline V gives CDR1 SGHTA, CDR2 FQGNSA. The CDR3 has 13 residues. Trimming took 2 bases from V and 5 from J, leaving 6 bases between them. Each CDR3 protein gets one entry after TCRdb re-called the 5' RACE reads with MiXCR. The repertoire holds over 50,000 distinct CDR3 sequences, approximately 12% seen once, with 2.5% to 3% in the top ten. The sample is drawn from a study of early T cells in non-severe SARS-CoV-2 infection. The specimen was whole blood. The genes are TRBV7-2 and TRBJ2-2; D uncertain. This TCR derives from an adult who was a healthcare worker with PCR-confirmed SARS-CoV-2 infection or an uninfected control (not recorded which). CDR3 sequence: CASSLLDTGELFF. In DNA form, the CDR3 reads TGTGCCAGCAGCTTACTAGATACCGGGGAGCTGTTTTTT.